This T cell receptor (beta chain) was sequenced for a study of CD8+CD57+ T cells in acquired aplastic anemia. The template for TCR beta VDJ and CDR3 sequence profiling was genomic DNA. Each CDR3 protein gets one entry after TCRdb re-called the reads with MiXCR. The data show about 81,000 distinct CDR3 sequences, around 44% seen once. In this sample, this clonotype turned up many times. Per germline, CDR1 DFQATT and CDR2 SNEGSKA (reference sequence). The CDR3 runs 16 residues. V shed 1 base and J shed 11 bases, with 26 bases lying between them. The sequenced material came from sorted CD4+, CD8+, or CD8+CD57+ T cells (not recorded which) from PBMCs. The V and J genes are TRBV20-1 and TRBJ1-1, with D possibly matching TRBD1 (5 bases). The receptor was isolated from a human donor in good health, serving as a control. The CDR3 reads CSARGHDRATGLSAFF. In DNA, the CDR3 is TGCAGTGCTAGAGGCCACGACAGAGCGACTGGACTCTCGGCTTTCTTT.